This T cell receptor beta chain is drawn from a study of graft-versus-host responses after intestinal transplantation. Study-level information: Every transplant recipient was induced with anti-thymocyte globulin, then maintained on tacrolimus and steroids for around 3 years.

With respect to this clone: Its antigen is still unknown.

Germline V gene data show CDR1 as LNHNV and CDR2 as YYDKDF (reference sequence). The CDR3 contains 15 residues. The V gene lost 3 bases and the J gene lost 3 bases, with 11 bases spanning the gap. Overall study findings and caveats: GvH clones turned up in recipient marrow; some had shown up first in ileum or blood. Some patients had graft-donor T cell macrochimerism. In their allografts, the ratios of graft-versus-host to host-versus-graft T cell clones were high.

The data were produced by immunoSEQ multiplex PCR, yet TCRdb's version contains in-frame clones alone and is incomplete. The table includes around 97,000 clones, 93% detected once. The specimen comprised unstimulated CD8+ T cells sorted from spleen or lymph node cells, sampled before intestinal transplant. The source of this sequence is a human donor who received an intestinal transplant. V usage is TRBV15 and J usage is TRBJ1-4, with D possibly matching TRBD1 (5 bases). The CDR3 nucleotides are TGTGCCACCAGCAGCGAGACAGCCTCTAATGAAAAACTGTTTTTT. Its protein product is CATSSETASNEKLFF.